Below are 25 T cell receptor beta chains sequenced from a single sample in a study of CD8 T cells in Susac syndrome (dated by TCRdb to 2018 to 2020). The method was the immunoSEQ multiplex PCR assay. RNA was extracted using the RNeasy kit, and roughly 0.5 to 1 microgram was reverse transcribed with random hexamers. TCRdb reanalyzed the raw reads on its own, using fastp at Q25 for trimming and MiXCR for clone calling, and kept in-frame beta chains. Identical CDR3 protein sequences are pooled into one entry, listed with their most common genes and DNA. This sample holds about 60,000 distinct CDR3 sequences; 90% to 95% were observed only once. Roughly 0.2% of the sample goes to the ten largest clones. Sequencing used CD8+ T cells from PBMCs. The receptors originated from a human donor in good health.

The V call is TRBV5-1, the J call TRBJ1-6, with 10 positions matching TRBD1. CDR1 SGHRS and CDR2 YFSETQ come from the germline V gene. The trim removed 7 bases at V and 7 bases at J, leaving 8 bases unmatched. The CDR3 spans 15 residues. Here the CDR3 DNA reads TGCGCCAGCCGTCCCCCGGGACAGGGGAATTCACCCCTCCACTTT. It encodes CASRPPGQGNSPLHF. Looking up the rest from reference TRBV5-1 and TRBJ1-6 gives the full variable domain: KAGVTQTPRYLIKTRGQQVTLSCSPISGHRSVSWYQQTPGQGLQFLFEYFSETQRNKGNFPGRFSGRQFSNSRSEMNVSTLELGDSALYLCASRPPGQGNSPLHFGNGTRLTVT.

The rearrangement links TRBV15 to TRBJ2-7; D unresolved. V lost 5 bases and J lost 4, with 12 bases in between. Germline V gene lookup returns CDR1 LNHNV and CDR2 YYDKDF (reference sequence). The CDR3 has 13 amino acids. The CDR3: CATSAGQLYEQYF. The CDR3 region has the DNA TGTGCCACCAGCGCCGGGCAACTTTACGAGCAGTACTTC.

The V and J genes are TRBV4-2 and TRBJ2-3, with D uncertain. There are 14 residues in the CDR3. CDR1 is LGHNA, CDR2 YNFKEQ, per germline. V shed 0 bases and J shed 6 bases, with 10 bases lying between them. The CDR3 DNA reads TGTGCCAGCAGCCAAGAATGGGCGATGGATACGCAGTATTTT. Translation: CASSQEWAMDTQYF.

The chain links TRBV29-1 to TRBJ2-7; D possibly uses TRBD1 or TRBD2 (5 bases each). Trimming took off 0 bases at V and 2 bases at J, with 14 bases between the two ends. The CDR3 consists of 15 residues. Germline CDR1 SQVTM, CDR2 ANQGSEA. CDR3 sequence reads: CSVEDRGPITYEQYF. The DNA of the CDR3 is TGCAGCGTTGAAGATCGGGGCCCTATTACCTACGAGCAGTACTTC.

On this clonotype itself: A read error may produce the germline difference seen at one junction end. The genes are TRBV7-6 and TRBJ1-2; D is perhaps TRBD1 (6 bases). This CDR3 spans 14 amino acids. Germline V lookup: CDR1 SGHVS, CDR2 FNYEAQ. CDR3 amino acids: CASSLAGGADGYTF. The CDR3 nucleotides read TGTGCCAGCAGCCTAGCGGGGGGGGCGGATGGCTACACCTTC.

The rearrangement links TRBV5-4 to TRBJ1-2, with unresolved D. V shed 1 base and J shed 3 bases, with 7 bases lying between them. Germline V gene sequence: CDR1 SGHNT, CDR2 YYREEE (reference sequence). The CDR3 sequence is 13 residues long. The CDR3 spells CASSLSRDYGYTF. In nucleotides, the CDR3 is TGTGCCAGCAGCTTGTCAAGGGACTATGGCTACACCTTC.

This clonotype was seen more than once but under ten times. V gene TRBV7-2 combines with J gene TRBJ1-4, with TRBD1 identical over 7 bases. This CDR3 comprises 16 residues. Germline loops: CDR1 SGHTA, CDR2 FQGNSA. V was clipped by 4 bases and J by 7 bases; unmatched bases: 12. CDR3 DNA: TGTGCCAGCAGCTCGGGGAAGACAGGGTCGGGTGAAAAACTGTTTTTT. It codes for CASSSGKTGSGEKLFF.

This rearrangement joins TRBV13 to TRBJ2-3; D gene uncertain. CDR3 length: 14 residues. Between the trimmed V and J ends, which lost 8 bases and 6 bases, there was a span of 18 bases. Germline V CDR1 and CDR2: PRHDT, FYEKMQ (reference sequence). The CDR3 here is CASSLALDSDTQYF. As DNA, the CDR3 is TGTGCCAGCTCGCTGGCTCTAGACTCGGATACGCAGTATTTT.

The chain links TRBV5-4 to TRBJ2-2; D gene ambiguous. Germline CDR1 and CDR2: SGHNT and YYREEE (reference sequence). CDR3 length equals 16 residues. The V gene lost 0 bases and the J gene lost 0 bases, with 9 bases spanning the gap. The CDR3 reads CASSLGRTANTGELFF. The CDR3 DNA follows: TGTGCCAGCAGCTTGGGCAGGACCGCGAACACCGGGGAGCTGTTTTTT.

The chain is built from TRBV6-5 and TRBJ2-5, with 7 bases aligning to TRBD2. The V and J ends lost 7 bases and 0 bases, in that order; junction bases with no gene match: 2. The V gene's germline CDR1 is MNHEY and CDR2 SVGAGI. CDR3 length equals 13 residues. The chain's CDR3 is CASTAGDQETQYF. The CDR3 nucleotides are TGTGCCAGCACTGCGGGGGACCAAGAGACCCAGTACTTC.

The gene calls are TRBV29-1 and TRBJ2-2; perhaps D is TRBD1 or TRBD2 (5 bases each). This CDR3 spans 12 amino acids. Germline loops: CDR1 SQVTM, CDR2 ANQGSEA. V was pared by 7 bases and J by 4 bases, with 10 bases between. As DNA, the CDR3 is TGCAGCGCTTCCGGGGCCACCGGGGAGCTGTTTTTT. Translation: CSASGATGELFF.

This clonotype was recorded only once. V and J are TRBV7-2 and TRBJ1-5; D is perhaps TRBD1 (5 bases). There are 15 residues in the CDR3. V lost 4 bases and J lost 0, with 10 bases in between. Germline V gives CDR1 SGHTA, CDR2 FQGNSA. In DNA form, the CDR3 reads TGTGCCAGCAGCTCCTTTGGGGGTAGCAATCAGCCCCAGCATTTT. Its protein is CASSSFGGSNQPQHF.

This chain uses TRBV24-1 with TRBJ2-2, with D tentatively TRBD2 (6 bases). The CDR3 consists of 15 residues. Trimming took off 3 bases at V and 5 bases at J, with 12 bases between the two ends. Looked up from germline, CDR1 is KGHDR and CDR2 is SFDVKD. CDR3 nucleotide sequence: TGTGCCACCAGTGATCCGGGGGAGGAAACCGGGGAGCTGTTTTTT. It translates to CATSDPGEETGELFF.

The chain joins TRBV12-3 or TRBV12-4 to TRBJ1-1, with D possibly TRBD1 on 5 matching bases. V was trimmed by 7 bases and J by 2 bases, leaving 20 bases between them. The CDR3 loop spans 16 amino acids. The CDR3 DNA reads TGTGCCAGCACTTCCGGGACCGACGGCACTAACACTGAAGCTTTCTTT. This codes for CASTSGTDGTNTEAFF.

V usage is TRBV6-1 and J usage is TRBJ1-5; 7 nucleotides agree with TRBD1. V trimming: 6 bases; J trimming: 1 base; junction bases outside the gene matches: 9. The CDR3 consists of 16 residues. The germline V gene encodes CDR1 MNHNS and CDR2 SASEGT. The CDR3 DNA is TGTGCCAGCAGCGCATGGTCGACAGGGAGCAATCAGCCCCAGCATTTT. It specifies CASSAWSTGSNQPQHF.

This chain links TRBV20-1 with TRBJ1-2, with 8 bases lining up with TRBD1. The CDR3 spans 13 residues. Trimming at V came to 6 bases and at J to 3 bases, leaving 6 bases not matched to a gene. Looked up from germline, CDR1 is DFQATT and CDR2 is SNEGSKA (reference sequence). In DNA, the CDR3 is TGCAGTGCCCTGGACAGGGAAGACTATGGCTACACCTTC. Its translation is CSALDREDYGYTF.

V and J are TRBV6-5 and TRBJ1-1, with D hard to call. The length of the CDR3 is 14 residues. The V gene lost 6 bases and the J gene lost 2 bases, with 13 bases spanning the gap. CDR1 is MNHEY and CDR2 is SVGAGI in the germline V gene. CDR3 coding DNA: TGTGCCAGCAGCTGGGGTCGCGGCAACACTGAAGCTTTCTTT. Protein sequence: CASSWGRGNTEAFF.

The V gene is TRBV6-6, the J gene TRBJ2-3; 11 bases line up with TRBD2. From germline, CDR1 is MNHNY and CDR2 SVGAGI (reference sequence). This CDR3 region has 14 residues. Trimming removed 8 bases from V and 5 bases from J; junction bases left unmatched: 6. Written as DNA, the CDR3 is TGTGCCAGCGCCATAGCGGGGGGGCAAGATACGCAGTATTTT. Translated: CASAIAGGQDTQYF.

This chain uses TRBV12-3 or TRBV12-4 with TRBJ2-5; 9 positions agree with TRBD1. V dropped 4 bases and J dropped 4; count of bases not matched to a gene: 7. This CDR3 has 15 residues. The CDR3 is CASSWTGEAGETQYF. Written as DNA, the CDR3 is TGTGCCAGCAGTTGGACAGGGGAAGCGGGAGAGACCCAGTACTTC.

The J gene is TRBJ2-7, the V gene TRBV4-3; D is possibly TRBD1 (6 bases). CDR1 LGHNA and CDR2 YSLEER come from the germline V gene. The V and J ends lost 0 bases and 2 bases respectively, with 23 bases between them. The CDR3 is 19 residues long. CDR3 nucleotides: TGCGCCAGCAGCCAAGATGTTCCTGGACGGGCAGGGGTTCCCTACGAGCAGTACTTC. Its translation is CASSQDVPGRAGVPYEQYF.

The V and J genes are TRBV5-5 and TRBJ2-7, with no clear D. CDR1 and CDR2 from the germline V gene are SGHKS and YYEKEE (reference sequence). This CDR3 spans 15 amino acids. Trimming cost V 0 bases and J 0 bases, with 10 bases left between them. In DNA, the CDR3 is TGTGCCAGCAGCTTGGGGGCTTCGGACTCCTACGAGCAGTACTTC. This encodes CASSLGASDSYEQYF.

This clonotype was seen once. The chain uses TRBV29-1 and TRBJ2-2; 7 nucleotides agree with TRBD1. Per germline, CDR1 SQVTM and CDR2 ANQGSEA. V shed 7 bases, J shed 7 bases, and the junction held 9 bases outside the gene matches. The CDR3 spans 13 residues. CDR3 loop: CSAPTGSGGELFF. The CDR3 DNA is TGCAGCGCTCCGACAGGGTCGGGCGGGGAGCTGTTTTTT.

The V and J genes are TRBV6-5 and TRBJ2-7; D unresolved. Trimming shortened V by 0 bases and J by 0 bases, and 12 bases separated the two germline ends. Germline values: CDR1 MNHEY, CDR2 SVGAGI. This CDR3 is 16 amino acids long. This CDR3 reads CASSYSLKKDSYEQYF. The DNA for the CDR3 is TGTGCCAGCAGTTACTCGTTGAAGAAGGACTCCTACGAGCAGTACTTC.

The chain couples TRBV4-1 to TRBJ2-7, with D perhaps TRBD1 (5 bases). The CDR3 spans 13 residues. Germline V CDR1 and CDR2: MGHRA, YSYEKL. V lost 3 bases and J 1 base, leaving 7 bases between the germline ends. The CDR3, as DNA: TGCGCCAGCAGCCACAGGGAATCCTACGAGCAGTACTTC. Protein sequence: CASSHRESYEQYF.

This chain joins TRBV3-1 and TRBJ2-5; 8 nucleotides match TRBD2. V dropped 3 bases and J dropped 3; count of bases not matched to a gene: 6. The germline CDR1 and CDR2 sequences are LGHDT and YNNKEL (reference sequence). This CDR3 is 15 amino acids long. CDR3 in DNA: TGTGCCAGCAGCCATACTAGCGGACCGAAAGAGACCCAGTACTTC. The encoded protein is CASSHTSGPKETQYF.